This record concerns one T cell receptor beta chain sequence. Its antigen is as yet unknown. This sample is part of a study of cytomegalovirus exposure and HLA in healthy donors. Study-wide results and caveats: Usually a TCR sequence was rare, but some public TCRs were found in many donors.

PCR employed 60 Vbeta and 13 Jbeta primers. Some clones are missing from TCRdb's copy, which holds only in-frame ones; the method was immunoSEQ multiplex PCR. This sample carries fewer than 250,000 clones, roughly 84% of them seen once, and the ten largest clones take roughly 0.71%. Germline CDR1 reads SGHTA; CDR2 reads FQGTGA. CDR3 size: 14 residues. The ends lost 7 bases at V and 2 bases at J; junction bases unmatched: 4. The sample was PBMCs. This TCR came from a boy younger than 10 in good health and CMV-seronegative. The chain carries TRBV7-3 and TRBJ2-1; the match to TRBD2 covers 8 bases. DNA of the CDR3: TGTGCCAGCACGGCGGGGGGTACCTACAATGAGCAGTTCTTC. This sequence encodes CASTAGGTYNEQFF.